These T cell receptor beta chains were read from a single sample in a study of T cell repertoires in cytomegalovirus infection. Each CDR3 protein gets one entry after TCRdb re-called the reads with MiXCR. Among approximately 990,000 distinct CDR3 sequences listed, roughly 31% were seen once. These receptors are not linked to any known antigen. Source: cultured CD8+ T cells from PBMCs, taken from culture after CMV antigen stimulation. These receptors were collected from a human donor in good health (CMV status not recorded). Some clones in this sample may be carry-over from other donors' samples. CDR3s include the opening cysteine and the closing phenylalanine or tryptophan. A D gene is named only where the DNA matches it firmly. Only some rows state a clone size, as once, few, many or a class for expanded clones.

CDR3nt	CDR3aa	len	j_gene	v_gene	abundance	d_gene
TGCGCCAGCAGCTTGGGTGGGACAGACCCTAACTATGGCTACACCTTC	CASSLGGTDPNYGYTF	16	TRBJ1-2	TRBV5-1	NA	TRBD1
TGTGCCAGTAGTATTCCCAGGGATCAAAAACTGTTTTTT	CASSIPRDQKLFF	13	TRBJ1-4	TRBV19	few	NA
TGTGCCAGCACCTCCGGGACAGGGACGCAGTTGGTGAGGAATGGCTACACCTTC	CASTSGTGTQLVRNGYTF	18	TRBJ1-2	TRBV6-2/TRBV6-3	NA	TRBD1
TGTGCCACTAGCGGCAAGGAAGCGGGGGGTCGCACAGATACGCAGTATTTT	CATSGKEAGGRTDTQYF	17	TRBJ2-3	TRBV24-1	few	TRBD2
TGCGCCAGCAGCCAAGTTGCAGCGGGGGGGCCTCGAGAGACCCAGTACTTC	CASSQVAAGGPRETQYF	17	TRBJ2-5	TRBV4-1	few	TRBD2
TGCGCCAGCAGCACCCGGGACAGGGGCACTGAAGCTTTCTTT	CASSTRDRGTEAFF	14	TRBJ1-1	TRBV5-1	NA	TRBD1
TGCGCCAGCAGCCAAGGCACACAGGCGGACTATGGCTACACCTTC	CASSQGTQADYGYTF	15	TRBJ1-2	TRBV4-1	few	NA
TGCAGTGCTAGAGATGCTGGACAGTGGGAGACCCAGTACTTC	CSARDAGQWETQYF	14	TRBJ2-5	TRBV20-1	NA	NA
TGTGCCAGCACGCCGGGGGACACTGAAGCTTTCTTT	CASTPGDTEAFF	12	TRBJ1-1	TRBV7-8	many	NA
TGTGCCAGCAGTGCAGGCGGGGCGGATGGCTACACCTTC	CASSAGGADGYTF	13	TRBJ1-2	TRBV25-1	few	NA
TGTGCCAGCAGCTGGCCCGTGACTAGCGGGGGAGTTTATAGCACAGATACGCAGTATTTT	CASSWPVTSGGVYSTDTQYF	20	TRBJ2-3	TRBV7-8	NA	TRBD2
TGTGCCAGCAGCCCCGGGACTAGCGGGGGGGCATATTACGAGCAGTACTTC	CASSPGTSGGAYYEQYF	17	TRBJ2-7	TRBV12-3/TRBV12-4	NA	TRBD2
TGCAGCGTTGAGGGCAGGGATTACTCTGGGGCCAACGTCCTGACTTTC	CSVEGRDYSGANVLTF	16	TRBJ2-6	TRBV29-1	once	NA
TGTGCCAGCAGCCGCGAAAGAGCGGGGGGCCCAGATACGCAGTATTTT	CASSRERAGGPDTQYF	16	TRBJ2-3	TRBV7-6	many	TRBD2
TGTGCCAGCAGCTCCCTCGGGGGAAGACAAGAGACCCAGTACTTC	CASSSLGGRQETQYF	15	TRBJ2-5	TRBV7-6	NA	NA
TGTGCCAGCAGTGGGGGGGACGGGACAGGTATCAATCAGCCCCAGCATTTT	CASSGGDGTGINQPQHF	17	TRBJ1-5	TRBV2	NA	TRBD1
TGTGCCAGCAGCCCCCTACAGGGGCCCTCCTGGAACGAGCAGTACTTC	CASSPLQGPSWNEQYF	16	TRBJ2-7	TRBV13	NA	TRBD1
TGTGCCAGCAGTTACGAGATAGCGGGGGATCACTTCACAGATACGCAGTATTTT	CASSYEIAGDHFTDTQYF	18	TRBJ2-3	TRBV6-2/TRBV6-3	NA	TRBD2
TGTGCCAGCAGTTCCCGGGGCCCTACCTACGAGCAGTACTTC	CASSSRGPTYEQYF	14	TRBJ2-7	TRBV28	NA	NA
TGCGCCAGCAGCCAAGCCCCGTGGCATAGCGGGGGGGCCGGTGAGCAGTTCTTC	CASSQAPWHSGGAGEQFF	18	TRBJ2-1	TRBV4-3	NA	TRBD2
TGTGCCAGTAGTCTCAGACAGGGTGAGGCGAACACTGAAGCTTTCTTT	CASSLRQGEANTEAFF	16	TRBJ1-1	TRBV19	few	TRBD1
TGTGCCAGCAGCCATAATGAGGGGACATCGAATGAGCAGTTCTTC	CASSHNEGTSNEQFF	15	TRBJ2-1	TRBV7-3	NA	NA
TGTGCCATCAGTGACTTGCAGGACAATGAGCAGTTCTTC	CAISDLQDNEQFF	13	TRBJ2-1	TRBV10-3	few	NA
TGTGCCAGCTTCGGTCACAACTCTGGAAACACCATATATTTT	CASFGHNSGNTIYF	14	TRBJ1-3	TRBV19	NA	NA
TGTGCCAGCAGTGACCGGGGCCCCTATGGCTACACCTTC	CASSDRGPYGYTF	13	TRBJ1-2	TRBV2	NA	NA